The TCR beta chain described here comes from a study of blood T cell repertoires in COVID-19. Study summary: Donors in the United States, Italy and Spain gave samples during acute or convalescent COVID-19. T cells, B-cell-depleted T cells, or PBMCs supplied cDNA or gDNA.

The CDR3 loop spans 14 amino acids. Trimming shortened V by 7 bases and J by 4 bases, and 13 bases separated the two germline ends. Germline V gene sequence: CDR1 MNHEY, CDR2 SVGAGI. How the authors handled the data: Reference gene primers were amplified, and this amplification served to estimate nucleated cell counts. Method: immunoSEQ multiplex PCR; TCRdb's copy keeps in-frame clones and lacks some. V and J calls and clone size are those listed in that table; D and trimming were worked out from the DNA. The data show fewer than 180,000 clones, roughly 87% seen once. The specimen sequenced was peripheral blood. The genes are TRBV6-5 and TRBJ1-4; tentative D call: TRBD1 (5 bases). The sequence was obtained from a woman aged 60-75 years with active or convalescent COVID-19. The DNA of the CDR3 is TGTGCCAGCAAGGGTGACAGTAATAATGAAAAACTGTTTTTT. Its protein product is CASKGDSNNEKLFF.